This TCR beta chain stems from a study of T cell responses to AZD1222 COVID-19 vaccine. Regarding this clone: Its antigen remains unidentified.

Doses given second, at about 4 or about 12 weeks, were pooled. Method: immunoSEQ multiplex PCR; TCRdb's copy keeps in-frame clones and lacks some. The sample carries around 58,000 clones, about 90% recorded once. Whole-study results and caveats: Reportedly, nearly half the spike-specific TCRs target unmutated variant regions. Spike was spanned by vaccine-associated CD4 TCRs, with dominance at 160-218 and 743-854.

There are 16 residues in the CDR3. CDR1 is KGHSH, CDR2 LQKENI, per germline. V lost 4 bases to trimming and J lost 8 bases; unmatched junction nucleotides: 14. This receptor was identified in an adult who received the AZD1222 COVID-19 vaccine. This chain uses TRBV18 with TRBJ2-1; 7 nucleotides line up with TRBD2. The sequences come from peripheral blood, collected 28 days after the second AZD1222 dose. CDR3 sequence: CASSRLRGSGSHEQFF. CDR3 DNA: TGTGCCAGCTCACGTTTGCGTGGTAGCGGGTCCCATGAGCAGTTCTTC.